This T cell receptor (beta chain) was documented in a study of T cell responses to AZD1222 COVID-19 vaccine (dated by TCRdb to about 2021). General notes on the study: TCR sequencing covered roughly 230 trial participants: roughly 200 given two doses of AZD1222 and 26 given two doses of MenACWY control vaccine. Trial participants were enrolled by age into 18-55, 56-69 and 70-plus year subgroups, with approximately 150, 28 and 58 TCR-sequenced participants respectively. Paper-wide results and their limitations: Participants were mostly white British and included more females than males, and it was suggested by the authors that clonal diversity may have been underestimated. The 56-69-year group was small, and its depth increase did not reach significance, likely because of low power. Epitopes outside the regions mutated in the B.1.351 and B.1.1.7 variants were reportedly recognized by nearly half of the unique spike-specific TCRs. Because no day 14 peak-response samples were available, the repertoires could be characterized only after the peak T cell response. After two AZD1222 doses, both the breadth and the depth of spike-specific TCRs were significantly higher than at day 0 and than in MenACWY recipients. Vaccine-associated CD4 TCRs spanned the whole spike protein, with dominant responses in regions 160-218 and 743-854. Only 5 to 7 AZD1222 recipients were SARS-CoV-2 seropositive at baseline, limiting conclusions about previously exposed vaccinees.

In light of the paper, this sample's time point label describes: baseline before first vaccination. The sample's treatment or condition, from its label and the paper: meningococcal conjugate vaccine given as trial control. Vaccinee samples came from UK trials COV001 and COV002, including a single-blind randomized controlled phase 2/3 trial of AZD1222 (ChAdOx1 nCoV-19) in healthy adults. Trial participant PBMC samples were collected at day 0 and day 28 after the second dose for TCRbeta chain sequencing. The germline V gene provides CDR1 SGHNT and CDR2 YENEEA. CDR3 length: 13 amino acids, cysteine to phenylalanine. Solely the CDR3 DNA is kept, with 39 bases framed from the first base. At the junction V is shortened by 0 bases and J by 8 bases, with 10 bases in between. The CDR3 regions of human TCRbeta chains were subjected to immunosequencing. The paper's data handling went like this. TCRs in the repertoires were compared against a reference library of SARS-CoV-2-specific TCRs that had been generated with the MIRA antigen-specificity platform. Breadth was defined as the fraction of unique TCRs that were SARS-CoV-2-associated. Depth was defined as the fraction of total T cells that were SARS-CoV-2-associated. Each spike-specific TCR was assigned to its reactive spike region and to a CD4 or CD8 class using the MIRA data. Log10-transformed breadth and depth values were compared by one-way ANOVA with Sidak's multiple comparisons tests. Not all clones reach the TCRdb copy of this immuneACCESS table, which keeps in-frame sequences only. Checked studies attribute under half of the gap to unresolved V genes and leave the rest unexplained. V and J calls and clone size are those listed in that table; D and trimming were worked out from the DNA. Counted in this sample were 200,000 or so clones; roughly 91% of them appeared once. 1% of the sample lies in the top ten.

Worth noting for this clone: The antigen it binds to is not known. Base quality data are lacking; no much larger clone is found one base away.

The clonotype originates from an adult in good health. Recombination joined TRBV11-3 with TRBJ1-1; a tentative D match to TRBD1 spans 6 bases. The specimen was peripheral blood, collected on day 0 of MenACWY control vaccination. The DNA sequence follows: TGTGCCAGCAGCTTAGAGGTGGGGGCCGAAGCTTTCTTT. Translated, this gives CASSLEVGAEAFF.